Described below is a single TCR beta chain sequence and its context. The data stem from a study of blood T cell repertoires in COVID-19. Generated by immunoSEQ multiplex PCR, the TCRdb table keeps only in-frame clones and is missing some. In the table there are 300,000 to 400,000 clones, around 87% of which are singletons. The J segment lost 4 bases and the V segment lost 0 bases, leaving 3 bases of the junction unmatched. Germline V lookup: CDR1 SGHRS, CDR2 YFSETQ. This CDR3 region has 15 residues. The TCR sequence derives from a woman aged 55-70 years with COVID-19, enrolled during active disease. Sequences were obtained from peripheral blood. The rearrangement uses TRBV5-1 and TRBJ2-1; 8 nucleotides agree with TRBD2. Here the CDR3 DNA reads TGCGCCAGCAGCTTGGTAGGGACTAGATACAATGAGCAGTTCTTC. Translating gives CASSLVGTRYNEQFF.